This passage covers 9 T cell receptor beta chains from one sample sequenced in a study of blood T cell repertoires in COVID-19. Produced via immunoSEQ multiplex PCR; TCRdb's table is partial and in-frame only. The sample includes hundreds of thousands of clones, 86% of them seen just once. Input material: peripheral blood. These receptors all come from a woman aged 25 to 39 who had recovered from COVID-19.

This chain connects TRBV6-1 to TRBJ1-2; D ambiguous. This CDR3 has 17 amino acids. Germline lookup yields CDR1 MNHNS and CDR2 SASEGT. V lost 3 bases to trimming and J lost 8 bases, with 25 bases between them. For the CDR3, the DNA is TGTGCCAGCAGTGAGTCAAGGTTGGCCCGAGGACTACGGGGCTACACCTTC. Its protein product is CASSESRLARGLRGYTF.

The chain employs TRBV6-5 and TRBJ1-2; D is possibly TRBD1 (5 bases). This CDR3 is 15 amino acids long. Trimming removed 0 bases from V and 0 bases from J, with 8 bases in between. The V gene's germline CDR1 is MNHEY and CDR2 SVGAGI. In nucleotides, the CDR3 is TGTGCCAGCAGTTACTCTGACAGACCTAACTATGGCTACACCTTC. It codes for CASSYSDRPNYGYTF.

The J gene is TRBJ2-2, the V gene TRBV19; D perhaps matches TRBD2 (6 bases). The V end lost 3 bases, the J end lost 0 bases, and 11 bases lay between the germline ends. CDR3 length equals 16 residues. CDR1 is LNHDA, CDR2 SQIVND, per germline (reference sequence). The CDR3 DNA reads TGTGCCAGTAGTATCCTCGGCGGGACGAACACCGGGGAGCTGTTTTTT. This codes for CASSILGGTNTGELFF.

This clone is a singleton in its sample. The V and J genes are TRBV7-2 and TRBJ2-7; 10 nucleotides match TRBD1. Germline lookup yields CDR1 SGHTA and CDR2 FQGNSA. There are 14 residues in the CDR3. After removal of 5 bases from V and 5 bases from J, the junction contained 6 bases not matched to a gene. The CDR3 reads CASSGDRGRDEQYF. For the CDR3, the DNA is TGTGCCAGCAGCGGAGACAGGGGGCGGGACGAGCAGTACTTC.

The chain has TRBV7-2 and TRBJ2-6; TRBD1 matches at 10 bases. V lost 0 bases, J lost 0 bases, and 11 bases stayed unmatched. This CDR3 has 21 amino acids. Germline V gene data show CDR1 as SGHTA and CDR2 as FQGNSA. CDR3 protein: CASSLAADRGLINSGANVLTF. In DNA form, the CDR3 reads TGTGCCAGCAGCTTAGCTGCGGACAGGGGGTTAATTAACTCTGGGGCCAACGTCCTGACTTTC.

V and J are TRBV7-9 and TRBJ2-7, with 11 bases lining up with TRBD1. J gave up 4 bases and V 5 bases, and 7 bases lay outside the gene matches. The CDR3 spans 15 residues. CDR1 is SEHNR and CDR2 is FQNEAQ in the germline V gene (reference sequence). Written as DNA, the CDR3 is TGTGCCAGCAGCCGAAGGACAGGGGGCGTTTACGAGCAGTACTTC. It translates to CASSRRTGGVYEQYF.

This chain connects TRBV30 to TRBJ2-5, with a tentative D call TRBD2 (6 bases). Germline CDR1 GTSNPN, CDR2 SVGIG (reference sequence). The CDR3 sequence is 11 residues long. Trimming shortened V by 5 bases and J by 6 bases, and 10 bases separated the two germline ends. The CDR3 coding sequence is TGTGCCTGGGAGGCGGGAAAGACCCAGTACTTC. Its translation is CAWEAGKTQYF. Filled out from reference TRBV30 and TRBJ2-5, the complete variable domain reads SQTIHQWPATLVQPVGSPLSLECTVEGTSNPNLYWYRQAAGRGLQLLFYSVGIGQISSEVPQNLSASRPQDRQFILSSKKLLLSDSGFYLCAWEAGKTQYFGPGTRLLVL.

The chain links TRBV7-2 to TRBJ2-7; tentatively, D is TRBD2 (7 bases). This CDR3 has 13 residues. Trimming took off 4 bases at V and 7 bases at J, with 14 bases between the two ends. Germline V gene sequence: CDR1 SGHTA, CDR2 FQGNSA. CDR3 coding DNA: TGTGCCAGCAGCTCGGGGGGCGGTGGGGAGCAGTACTTC. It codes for CASSSGGGGEQYF.

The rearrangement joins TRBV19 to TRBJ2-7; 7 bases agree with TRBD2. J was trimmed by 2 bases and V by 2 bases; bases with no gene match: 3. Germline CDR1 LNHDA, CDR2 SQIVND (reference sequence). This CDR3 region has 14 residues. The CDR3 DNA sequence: TGTGCCAGTAGTATAAGCGGGGCAACCTACGAGCAGTACTTC. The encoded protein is CASSISGATYEQYF.